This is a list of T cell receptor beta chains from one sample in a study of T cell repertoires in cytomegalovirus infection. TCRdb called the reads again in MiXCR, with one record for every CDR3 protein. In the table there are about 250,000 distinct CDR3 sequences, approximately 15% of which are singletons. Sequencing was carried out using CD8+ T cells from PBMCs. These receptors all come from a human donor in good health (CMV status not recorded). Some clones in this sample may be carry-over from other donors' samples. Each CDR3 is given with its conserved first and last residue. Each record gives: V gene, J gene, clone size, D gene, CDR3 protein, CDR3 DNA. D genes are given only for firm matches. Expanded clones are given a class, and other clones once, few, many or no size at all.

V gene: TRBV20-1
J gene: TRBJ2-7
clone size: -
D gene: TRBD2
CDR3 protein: CSAQVPSGVYEQYF
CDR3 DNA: TGCAGTGCCCAAGTCCCTAGCGGGGTGTACGAGCAGTACTTC

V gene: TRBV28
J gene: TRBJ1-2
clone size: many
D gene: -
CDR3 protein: CASSLGGTGYGYTF
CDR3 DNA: TGTGCCAGCAGTTTAGGGGGCACAGGTTATGGCTACACCTTC

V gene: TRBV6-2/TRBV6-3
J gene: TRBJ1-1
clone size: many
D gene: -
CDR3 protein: CASSPTEINTEAFF
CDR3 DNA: TGTGCCAGCAGTCCGACAGAGATTAACACTGAAGCTTTCTTT

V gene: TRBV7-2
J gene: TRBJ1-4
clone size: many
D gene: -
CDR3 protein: CASSFDLTEHEKLFF
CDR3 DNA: TGTGCCAGCAGCTTTGATTTGACGGAGCATGAAAAACTGTTTTTT

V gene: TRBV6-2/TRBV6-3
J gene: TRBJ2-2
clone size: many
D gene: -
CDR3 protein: CASSYSNTGELFF
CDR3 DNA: TGTGCCAGCAGTTATTCGAACACCGGGGAGCTGTTTTTT

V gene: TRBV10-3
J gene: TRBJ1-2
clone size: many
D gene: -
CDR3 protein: CAISDPGERTYGYTF
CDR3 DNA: TGTGCCATCAGTGATCCCGGGGAGAGGACCTATGGCTACACCTTC

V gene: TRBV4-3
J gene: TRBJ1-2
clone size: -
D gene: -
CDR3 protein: CASSQGEVADNYGYTF
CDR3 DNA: TGCGCCAGCAGCCAAGGGGAAGTGGCAGACAACTATGGCTACACCTTC

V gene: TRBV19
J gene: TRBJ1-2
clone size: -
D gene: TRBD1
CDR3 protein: CASSIEDRSPLNYGYTF
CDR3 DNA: TGTGCCAGTAGTATTGAGGACAGGAGCCCGCTTAACTATGGCTACACCTTC

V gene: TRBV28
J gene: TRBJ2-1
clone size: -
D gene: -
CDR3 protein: CASSPISGKEDGEQFF
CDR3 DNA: TGTGCCAGCAGTCCGATCTCGGGGAAGGAGGACGGTGAGCAGTTCTTC

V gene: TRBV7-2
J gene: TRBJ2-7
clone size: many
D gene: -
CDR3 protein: CASSLSWRGRDEQYF
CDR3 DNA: TGTGCCAGCAGCTTATCTTGGCGGGGCCGGGACGAGCAGTACTTC

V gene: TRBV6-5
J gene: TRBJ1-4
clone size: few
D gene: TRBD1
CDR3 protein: CASSYTWTGDEKLFF
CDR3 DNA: TGTGCCAGCAGTTACACGTGGACAGGGGATGAAAAACTGTTTTTT

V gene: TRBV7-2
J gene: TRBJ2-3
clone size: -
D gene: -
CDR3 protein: CASSLVPGVDTQYF
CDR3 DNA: TGTGCCAGCAGCTTAGTACCGGGGGTAGATACGCAGTATTTT

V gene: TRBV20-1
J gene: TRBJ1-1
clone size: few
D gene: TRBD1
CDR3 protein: CSAKRQGGTEAFF
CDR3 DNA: TGCAGTGCTAAACGACAGGGCGGCACTGAAGCTTTCTTT

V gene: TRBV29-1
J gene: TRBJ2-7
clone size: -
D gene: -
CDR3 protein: CSVARLGQGVDEQYF
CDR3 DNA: TGCAGCGTTGCACGTTTGGGGCAGGGTGTAGACGAGCAGTACTTC

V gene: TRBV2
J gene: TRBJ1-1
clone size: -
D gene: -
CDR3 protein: CASSPGKNTEAFF
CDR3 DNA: TGTGCCAGCAGCCCCGGGAAGAACACTGAAGCTTTCTTT

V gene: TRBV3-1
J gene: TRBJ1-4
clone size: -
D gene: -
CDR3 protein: CASSRLGGVESEKLFF
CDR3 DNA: TGTGCCAGCAGTCGACTTGGAGGGGTTGAGTCTGAAAAACTGTTTTTT

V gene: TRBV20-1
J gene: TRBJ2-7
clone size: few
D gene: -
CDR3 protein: CSARSIQDSYEQYF
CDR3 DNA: TGCAGTGCTAGATCGATTCAGGACTCCTACGAGCAGTACTTC